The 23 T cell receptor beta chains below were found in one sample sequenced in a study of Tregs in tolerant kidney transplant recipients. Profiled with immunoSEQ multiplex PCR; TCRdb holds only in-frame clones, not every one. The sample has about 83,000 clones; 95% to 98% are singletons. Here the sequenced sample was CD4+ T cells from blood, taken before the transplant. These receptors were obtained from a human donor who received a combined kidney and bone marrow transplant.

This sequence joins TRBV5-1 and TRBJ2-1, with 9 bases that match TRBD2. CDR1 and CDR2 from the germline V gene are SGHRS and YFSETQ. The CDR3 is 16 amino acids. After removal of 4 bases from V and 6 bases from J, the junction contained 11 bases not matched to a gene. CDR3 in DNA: TGCGCCAGCAGCCCGACAGCGGGGGGCCTTAGCAATGAGCAGTTCTTC. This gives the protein CASSPTAGGLSNEQFF.

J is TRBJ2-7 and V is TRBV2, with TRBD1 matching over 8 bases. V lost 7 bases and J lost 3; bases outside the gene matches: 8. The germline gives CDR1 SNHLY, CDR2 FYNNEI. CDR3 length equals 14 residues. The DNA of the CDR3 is TGTGCCAGCAACGACGGACAGGGCGTCTACGAGCAGTACTTC. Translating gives CASNDGQGVYEQYF.

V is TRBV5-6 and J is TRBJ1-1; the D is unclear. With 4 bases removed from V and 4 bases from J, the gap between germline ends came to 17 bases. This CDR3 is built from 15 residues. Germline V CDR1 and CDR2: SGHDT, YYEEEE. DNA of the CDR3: TGTGCCAGCAGCCCTCTGGCTGTGGAGGCCACTGAAGCTTTCTTT. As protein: CASSPLAVEATEAFF.

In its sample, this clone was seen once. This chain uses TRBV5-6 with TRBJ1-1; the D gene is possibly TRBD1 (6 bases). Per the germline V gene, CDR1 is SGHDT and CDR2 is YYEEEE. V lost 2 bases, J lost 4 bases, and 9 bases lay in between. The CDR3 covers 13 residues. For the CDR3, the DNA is TGTGCCAGCAGCTTCGTAGGGGGCACTGAAGCTTTCTTT. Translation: CASSFVGGTEAFF.

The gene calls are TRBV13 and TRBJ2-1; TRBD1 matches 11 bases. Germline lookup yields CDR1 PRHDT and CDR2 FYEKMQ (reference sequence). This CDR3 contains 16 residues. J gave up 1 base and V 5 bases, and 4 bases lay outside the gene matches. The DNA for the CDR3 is TGTGCCAGCAGCCCGGGACAGGGGGGTTCCTACAATGAGCAGTTCTTC. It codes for CASSPGQGGSYNEQFF.

CDR3 loop: CASSDLYGYTF. DNA for the CDR3: TGTGCCAGCAGTGATCTTTATGGCTACACCTTC. The rearrangement links TRBV6-1 to TRBJ1-2; D not certain. The CDR3 has 11 amino acids. V lost 3 bases and J lost 5, with 4 bases in between. Germline V gene data show CDR1 as MNHNS and CDR2 as SASEGT.

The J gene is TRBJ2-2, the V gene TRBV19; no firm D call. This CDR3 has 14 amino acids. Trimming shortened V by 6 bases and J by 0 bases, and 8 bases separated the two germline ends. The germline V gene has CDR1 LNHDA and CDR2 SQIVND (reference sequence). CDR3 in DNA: TGTGCCAGTAGCGAGTCATCGAACACCGGGGAGCTGTTTTTT. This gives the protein CASSESSNTGELFF. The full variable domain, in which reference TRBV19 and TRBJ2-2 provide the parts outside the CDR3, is DGGITQSPKYLFRKEGQNVTLSCEQNLNHDAMYWYRQDPGQGLRLIYYSQIVNDFQKGDIAEGYSVSREKKESFPLTVTSAQKNPTAFYLCASSESSNTGELFFGEGSRLTVL.

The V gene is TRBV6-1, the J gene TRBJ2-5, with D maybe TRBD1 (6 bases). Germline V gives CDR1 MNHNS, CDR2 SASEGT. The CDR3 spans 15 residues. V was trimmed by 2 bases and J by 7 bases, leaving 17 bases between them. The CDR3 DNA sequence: TGTGCCAGCAGTGAATCCGCAGGGGCGTCAGGGACCCAGTACTTC. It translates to CASSESAGASGTQYF.

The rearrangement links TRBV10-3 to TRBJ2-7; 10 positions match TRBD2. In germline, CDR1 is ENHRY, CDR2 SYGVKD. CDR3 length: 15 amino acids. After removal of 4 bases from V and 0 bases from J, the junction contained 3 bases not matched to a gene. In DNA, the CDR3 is TGTGCCATCAGTGGGAGCGGGGGGGCCTCCTACGAGCAGTACTTC. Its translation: CAISGSGGASYEQYF.

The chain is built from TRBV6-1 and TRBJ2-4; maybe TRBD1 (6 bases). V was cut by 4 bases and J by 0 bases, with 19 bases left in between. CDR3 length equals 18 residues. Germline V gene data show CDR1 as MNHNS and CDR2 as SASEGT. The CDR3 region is CASSGGTLFSIAKNIQYF. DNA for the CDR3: TGTGCCAGCAGTGGGGGGACACTCTTTTCTATAGCCAAAAACATTCAGTACTTC.

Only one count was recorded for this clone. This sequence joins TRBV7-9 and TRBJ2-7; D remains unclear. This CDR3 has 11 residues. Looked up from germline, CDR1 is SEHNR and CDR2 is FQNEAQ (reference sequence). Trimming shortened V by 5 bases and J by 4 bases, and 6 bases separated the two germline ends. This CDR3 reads CASSQLYEQYF. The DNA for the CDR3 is TGTGCCAGCAGCCAGTTGTACGAGCAGTACTTC.

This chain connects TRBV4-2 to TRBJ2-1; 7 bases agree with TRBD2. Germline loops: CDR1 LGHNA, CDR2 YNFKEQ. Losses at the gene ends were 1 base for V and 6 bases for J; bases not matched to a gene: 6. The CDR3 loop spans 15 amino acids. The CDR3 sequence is CASSQGGRAFNEQFF. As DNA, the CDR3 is TGTGCCAGCAGCCAAGGGGGGAGGGCCTTCAATGAGCAGTTCTTC.

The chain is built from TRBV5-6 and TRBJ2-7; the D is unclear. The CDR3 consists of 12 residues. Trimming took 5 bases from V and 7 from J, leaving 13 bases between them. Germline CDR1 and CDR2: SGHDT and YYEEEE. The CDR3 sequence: CASRTHSTEQYF. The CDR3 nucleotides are TGTGCCAGCAGAACCCATAGCACAGAGCAGTACTTC.

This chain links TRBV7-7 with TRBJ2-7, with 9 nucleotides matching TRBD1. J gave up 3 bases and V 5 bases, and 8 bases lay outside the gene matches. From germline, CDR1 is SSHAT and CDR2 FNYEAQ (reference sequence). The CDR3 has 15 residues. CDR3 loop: CASSQDRGALYEQYF. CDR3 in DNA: TGTGCCAGCAGCCAAGACAGGGGGGCTCTCTACGAGCAGTACTTC.

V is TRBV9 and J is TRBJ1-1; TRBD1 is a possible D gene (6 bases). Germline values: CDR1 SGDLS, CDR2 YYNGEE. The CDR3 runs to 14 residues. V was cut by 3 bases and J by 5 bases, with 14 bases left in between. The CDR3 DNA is TGTGCCAGCAGCGGGCAGGGGTCGGGGACTGAAGCTTTCTTT. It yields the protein CASSGQGSGTEAFF.

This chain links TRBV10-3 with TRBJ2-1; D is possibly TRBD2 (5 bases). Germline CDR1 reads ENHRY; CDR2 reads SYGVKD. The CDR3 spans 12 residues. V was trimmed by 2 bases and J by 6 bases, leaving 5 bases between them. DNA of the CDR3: TGTGCCATCAGTGAGGGAGGCAATGAGCAGTTCTTC. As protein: CAISEGGNEQFF.

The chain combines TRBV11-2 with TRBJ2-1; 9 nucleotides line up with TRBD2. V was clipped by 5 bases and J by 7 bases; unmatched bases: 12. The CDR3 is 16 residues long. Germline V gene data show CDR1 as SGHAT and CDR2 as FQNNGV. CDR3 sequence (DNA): TGTGCCAGCAGCCCAAGAGGGCGGGGGGGCCGTAATGAGCAGTTCTTC. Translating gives CASSPRGRGGRNEQFF.

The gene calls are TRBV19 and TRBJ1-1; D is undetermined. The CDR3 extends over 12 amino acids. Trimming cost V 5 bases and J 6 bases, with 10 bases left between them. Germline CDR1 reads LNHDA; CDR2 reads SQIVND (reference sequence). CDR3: CASSPPGSEAFF. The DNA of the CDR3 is TGTGCCAGTAGTCCGCCGGGGTCTGAAGCTTTCTTT. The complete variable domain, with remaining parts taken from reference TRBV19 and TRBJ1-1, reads DGGITQSPKYLFRKEGQNVTLSCEQNLNHDAMYWYRQDPGQGLRLIYYSQIVNDFQKGDIAEGYSVSREKKESFPLTVTSAQKNPTAFYLCASSPPGSEAFFGQGTRLTVV.

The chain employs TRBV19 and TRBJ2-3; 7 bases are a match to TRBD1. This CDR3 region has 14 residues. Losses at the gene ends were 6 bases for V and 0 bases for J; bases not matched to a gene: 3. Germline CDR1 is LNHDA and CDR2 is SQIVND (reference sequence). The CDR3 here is CASRGQKSTDTQYF. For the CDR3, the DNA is TGTGCCAGTAGGGGACAGAAAAGCACAGATACGCAGTATTTT.

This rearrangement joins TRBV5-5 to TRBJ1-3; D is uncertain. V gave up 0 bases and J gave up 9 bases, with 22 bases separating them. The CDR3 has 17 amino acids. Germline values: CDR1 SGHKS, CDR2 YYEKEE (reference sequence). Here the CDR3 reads CASSLAVGGSSSGTIYF. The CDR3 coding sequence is TGTGCCAGCAGCTTGGCCGTGGGTGGGAGCTCGAGCGGCACCATATATTTT.

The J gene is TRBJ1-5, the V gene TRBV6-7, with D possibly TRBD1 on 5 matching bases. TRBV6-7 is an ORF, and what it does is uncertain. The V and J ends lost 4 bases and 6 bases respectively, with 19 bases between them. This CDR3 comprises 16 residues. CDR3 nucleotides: TGTGCCAGCAGTTCCCCCCGCAGGGAGGAGGGTCAGCCCCAGCATTTT. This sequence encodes CASSSPRREEGQPQHF.

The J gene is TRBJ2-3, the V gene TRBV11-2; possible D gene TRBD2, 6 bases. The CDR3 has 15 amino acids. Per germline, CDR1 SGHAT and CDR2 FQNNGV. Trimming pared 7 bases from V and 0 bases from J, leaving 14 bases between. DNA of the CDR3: TGTGCCAGCACCCCCGGCGGGGCTAGCACAGATACGCAGTATTTT. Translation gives CASTPGGASTDTQYF.

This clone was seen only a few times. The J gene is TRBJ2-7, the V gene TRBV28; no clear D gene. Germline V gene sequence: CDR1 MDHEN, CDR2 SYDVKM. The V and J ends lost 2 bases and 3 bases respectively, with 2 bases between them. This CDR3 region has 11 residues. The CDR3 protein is CASSLLYEQYF. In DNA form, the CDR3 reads TGTGCCAGCAGTTTACTCTACGAGCAGTACTTC.